This T cell receptor beta chain comes out of a study of T-cell reconstitution after alpha-beta-depleted transplantation in children. General study findings and limits: Some patients showed high day-60 TCRbeta diversity, which derived from surviving recipient T cells and thymic progenitors. It was newly produced T cells that mostly accounted for T-cell counts and diversity one year after transplant.

Preparation of the TCRbeta library was carried out with unique molecular identifiers. TCRdb reprocessed the PCR reads via MiXCR and lists one record per CDR3 protein. Of around 200,000 distinct CDR3 sequences in the sample, under 8.5% are singletons; the top ten hold approximately 40%. This clonotype was counted only a few times. No antigen is known for it. CDR1 and CDR2 from the germline V gene are SGHTA and FQGTGA. CDR3 length: 13 amino acids. The germline V and J ends were trimmed by 1 base and 4 bases, with 7 bases remaining between them. V usage is TRBV7-3 and J usage is TRBJ2-5; no definite D call. The TCR sequence derives from a male patient between 2 and 10 years old who had a stem cell transplant for acute myeloid leukemia, so the T cells may come from the graft donor. Sequenced material: PBMCs, mostly from graft donor cells, taken 360 days after TCRalphabeta/CD19-depleted stem cell transplant. The CDR3 nucleotides read TGTGCCAGCAGCTTAAGGCCGTTAGAGACCCAGTACTTC. Amino acids: CASSLRPLETQYF. The full variable domain, rest sourced from reference TRBV7-3 and TRBJ2-5, is GAGVSQTPSNKVTEKGKYVELRCDPISGHTALYWYRQSLGQGPEFLIYFQGTGAADDSGLPNDRFFAVRPEGSVSTLKIQRTERGDSAVYLCASSLRPLETQYFGPGTRLLVL.